The 27 T cell receptor beta chains below were found in one sample sequenced in a study of patients and donors after allogeneic stem cell transplantation. TCRdb itself ran the RT-PCR reads through MiXCR, one entry per CDR3 protein. The repertoire holds 25,000 or so distinct CDR3 sequences, with less than 30% as singletons. The sequenced sample was blood, either unsorted or a sorted T cell fraction (not recorded which). These receptors came from a human donor who was either an allogeneic HSCT recipient or a stem cell or donor lymphocyte infusion donor (not recorded which). It is not recorded whose cells these are; they may come from a transplant donor.

The chain uses TRBV9 and TRBJ1-4; D might be TRBD1 (5 bases). Trimming cost V 3 bases and J 8 bases, with 11 bases left between them. This CDR3 spans 13 amino acids. Germline V gene lookup returns CDR1 SGDLS and CDR2 YYNGEE. The CDR3 spells CASSGGREEKLFF. The CDR3 coding sequence is TGTGCCAGCAGCGGGGGGAGAGAGGAAAAACTGTTTTTT.

This clonotype has a count of ten or more. V usage is TRBV6-5 and J usage is TRBJ1-1; D gene uncertain. From germline, CDR1 is MNHEY and CDR2 SVGAGI. Trimming shortened V by 8 bases and J by 3 bases, and 16 bases separated the two germline ends. This CDR3 is built from 14 residues. The CDR3 sequence is CASRRGTSYTEAFF. For the CDR3, the DNA is TGTGCCAGCCGACGGGGTACGTCTTACACTGAAGCTTTCTTT.

This clonotype was detected only a few times. V is TRBV20-1 and J is TRBJ1-5; 8 bases line up with TRBD1. Germline V lookup: CDR1 DFQATT, CDR2 SNEGSKA (reference sequence). The CDR3 has 13 residues. With V trimmed by 5 bases and J by 5 bases, 5 bases remained unmatched. CDR3 protein: CSARPGQDQPQHF. DNA of the CDR3: TGCAGTGCTCGCCCGGGACAGGATCAGCCCCAGCATTTT.

The chain carries TRBV6-5 and TRBJ1-5; D remains unclear. Germline CDR1 and CDR2: MNHEY and SVGAGI. Trimming removed 6 bases at V and 10 bases at J, with 13 bases between. The CDR3 has 12 amino acids. The CDR3 region is CASSHVEGPQHF. CDR3 nucleotides: TGTGCCAGCAGCCACGTAGAGGGACCCCAGCATTTT.

Details on this clonotype: A junction end diverges from the germline sequence, so it may reflect a read error. The chain carries TRBV5-6 and TRBJ1-1, with unresolved D. CDR3 length: 14 residues. Germline V gene sequence: CDR1 SGHDT, CDR2 YYEEEE. CDR3 DNA sequence: TGTGCCAGCACCGTCGACATTCTGAACACTGTAGCTTTCTTT. Residues: CASTVDILNTVAFF. Drawing the rest from reference TRBV5-6 and TRBJ1-1, the complete variable domain is DAGVTQSPTHLIKTRGQQVTLRCSPKSGHDTVSWYQQALGQGPQFIFQYYEEEERQRGNFPDRFSGHQFPNYSSELNVNALLLGDSALYLCASTVDILNTVAFFGQGTRLTVV.

This clonotype was counted only a few times. The chain couples TRBV7-2 to TRBJ1-3; a weak D match, TRBD1 (6 bases). This CDR3 region has 13 residues. V lost 9 bases to trimming and J lost 4 bases, with 13 bases between them. The germline V gene encodes CDR1 SGHTA and CDR2 FQGNSA. The CDR3 region has the DNA TGTGCCAGTTCCAGGGGTAGGGGAAACACCATATATTTT. Translated: CASSRGRGNTIYF.

This chain links TRBV12-3 or TRBV12-4 with TRBJ1-4, with TRBD1 matching over 7 bases. The CDR3 covers 15 residues. The ends lost 3 bases at V and 8 bases at J; junction bases unmatched: 9. The CDR3 loop is CASSLLAGGGEKLFF. The CDR3 nucleotides are TGTGCCAGCAGTTTGTTAGCAGGGGGTGGAGAAAAACTGTTTTTT.

By its share, this clonotype is medium-sized. The chain employs TRBV7-9 and TRBJ1-6; D gene unclear. This CDR3 has 14 amino acids. CDR1 is SEHNR, CDR2 FQNEAQ, per germline (reference sequence). V was shortened by 3 bases and J by 4 bases, with 7 bases between the two germline ends. The CDR3: CASSFEQYNSPLHF. CDR3 in DNA: TGTGCCAGCAGCTTCGAACAATATAATTCACCCCTCCACTTT.

The CDR3 loop is CASSQGGKNTEAFF. The CDR3 coding sequence is TGTGCCAGCAGCCAAGGCGGGAAGAACACTGAAGCTTTCTTT. The chain has TRBV3-1 and TRBJ1-1; D not certain. Germline CDR1 is LGHDT and CDR2 is YNNKEL (reference sequence). The CDR3 length is 14 residues. V lost 1 base and J lost 1, with 7 bases in between. The whole variable domain, remainder taken from reference TRBV3-1 and TRBJ1-1, is DTAVSQTPKYLVTQMGNDKSIKCEQNLGHDTMYWYKQDSKKFLKIMFSYNNKELIINETVPNRFSPKSPDKAHLNLHINSLELGDSAVYFCASSQGGKNTEAFFGQGTRLTVV.

This clonotype was recorded a few times. V usage is TRBV20-1 and J usage is TRBJ1-5; D is ambiguous. Germline V lookup: CDR1 DFQATT, CDR2 SNEGSKA (reference sequence). Trimming pared 3 bases from V and 4 bases from J, leaving 16 bases between. The CDR3 spans 15 residues. The CDR3: CSASAVNDGNQPQHF. Written as DNA, the CDR3 is TGCAGTGCTAGCGCGGTCAATGACGGGAATCAGCCCCAGCATTTT.

The J gene is TRBJ2-7, the V gene TRBV29-1; D remains unclear. From germline, CDR1 is SQVTM and CDR2 ANQGSEA. This CDR3 region has 12 residues. V dropped 4 bases and J dropped 2 bases, with 9 bases sitting between them. The CDR3 sequence is CSVVRDAYEQYF. The CDR3 nucleotides are TGCAGCGTTGTCAGAGACGCCTACGAGCAGTACTTC.

The chain combines TRBV28 with TRBJ1-2; the D is unclear. The V end lost 8 bases, the J end lost 0 bases, and 7 bases lay between the germline ends. CDR1 is MDHEN and CDR2 is SYDVKM in the germline V gene. The length of the CDR3 is 12 residues. CDR3 sequence (DNA): TGTGCCAGCGAAGGAACTAACTATGGCTACACCTTC. This encodes CASEGTNYGYTF.

The gene calls are TRBV5-4 and TRBJ2-5, with 8 bases matching TRBD2. Germline V gene data show CDR1 as SGHNT and CDR2 as YYREEE (reference sequence). This CDR3 comprises 15 residues. With V trimmed by 1 base and J by 5 bases, 7 bases remained unmatched. The CDR3 spells CASSLSGGTRETQYF. The CDR3 coding sequence is TGTGCCAGCAGCTTGAGCGGGGGCACCAGGGAGACCCAGTACTTC.

The sample holds one count of this clonotype. This chain uses TRBV7-3 with TRBJ1-1, with 7 bases lining up with TRBD1. V gave up 3 bases and J gave up 4 bases; unmatched junction bases: 5. CDR1 SGHTA and CDR2 FQGTGA come from the germline V gene. CDR3 length: 14 amino acids. The CDR3 loop reads CASSFTGEGTEAFF. The DNA of the CDR3 is TGTGCCAGCAGCTTTACAGGGGAAGGCACTGAAGCTTTCTTT. Filled out from reference TRBV7-3 and TRBJ1-1, the complete variable domain reads GAGVSQTPSNKVTEKGKYVELRCDPISGHTALYWYRQSLGQGPEFLIYFQGTGAADDSGLPNDRFFAVRPEGSVSTLKIQRTERGDSAVYLCASSFTGEGTEAFFGQGTRLTVV.

V usage is TRBV6-1 and J usage is TRBJ1-3; D unclear. Germline-derived CDR1 and CDR2 are MNHNS and SASEGT. The CDR3 sequence is 15 residues long. V was cut by 2 bases and J by 2 bases, with 10 bases left in between. This CDR3 is CASSESLGTGNTIYF. The CDR3 DNA follows: TGTGCCAGCAGTGAATCCCTTGGAACTGGAAACACCATATATTTT.

This sequence joins TRBV5-6 and TRBJ2-5, with D hard to call. CDR3 length: 11 residues. From germline, CDR1 is SGHDT and CDR2 YYEEEE. V shed 5 bases and J shed 9 bases, with 11 bases lying between them. The CDR3 coding sequence is TGTGCCAGCAGAGCTGACAACGCCCAGTACTTC. It translates to CASRADNAQYF.

CDR3 protein: CAGTLFAGANVLTF. The CDR3 coding sequence is TGTGCCGGCACCCTTTTCGCTGGGGCCAACGTCCTGACTTTC. The rearrangement links TRBV28 to TRBJ2-6; D ambiguous. Germline CDR1 is MDHEN and CDR2 is SYDVKM. Trimming left V 11 bases short and J 2 bases short, with 13 bases between. The CDR3 is 14 residues long.

This clonotype occurred a few times. The V call is TRBV7-6, the J call TRBJ2-2; D is possibly TRBD1 (5 bases). The CDR3 has 16 amino acids. V dropped 1 base and J dropped 3 bases, with 12 bases sitting between them. Per germline, CDR1 SGHVS and CDR2 FNYEAQ. CDR3 sequence: CASSLDVGRYTGELFF. The CDR3 DNA sequence: TGTGCCAGCAGCTTAGACGTGGGGCGATACACCGGGGAGCTGTTTTTT.

Only a few counts were recorded for this clonotype. The chain carries TRBV5-6 and TRBJ1-4; D not resolved. V was cut by 3 bases and J by 5 bases, with 2 bases left in between. CDR1 and CDR2 (germline): SGHDT, YYEEEE. The CDR3 runs to 11 residues. The CDR3 DNA follows: TGTGCCAGCAGCTCCAATGAAAAACTGTTTTTT. This sequence encodes CASSSNEKLFF.

V gene TRBV9 combines with J gene TRBJ1-6; D gene uncertain. V was trimmed by 0 bases and J by 0 bases, leaving 7 bases between them. The germline CDR1 and CDR2 sequences are SGDLS and YYNGEE. This CDR3 is 16 amino acids long. The CDR3 bases are TGTGCCAGCAGCGTAGATGTGGACTCCTATAATTCACCCCTCCACTTT. This translates into CASSVDVDSYNSPLHF.

This rearrangement joins TRBV20-1 to TRBJ1-1, with 10 bases fitting TRBD1. This CDR3 has 15 amino acids. Germline V gene data show CDR1 as DFQATT and CDR2 as SNEGSKA (reference sequence). With 0 bases clipped from V and 1 base from J, the junction kept 2 bases outside the gene matches. CDR3 nucleotide sequence: TGCAGTGCTAGAGACTGGGACAGGGGGAACACTGAAGCTTTCTTT. Encoded protein: CSARDWDRGNTEAFF.

The chain links TRBV5-4 to TRBJ2-7, with D perhaps matching TRBD2 (6 bases). This CDR3 comprises 14 residues. CDR1 and CDR2 from the germline V gene are SGHNT and YYREEE (reference sequence). The V and J ends lost 0 bases and 2 bases respectively, with 9 bases between them. The CDR3 protein is CASSLAGLTYEQYF. Here the CDR3 DNA reads TGTGCCAGCAGCTTGGCCGGACTAACCTACGAGCAGTACTTC.

The chain has TRBV7-2 and TRBJ1-3; 7 nucleotides match TRBD1. V shed 1 base, J shed 2 bases, and the junction held 8 bases outside the gene matches. This CDR3 has 17 amino acids. Per the germline V gene, CDR1 is SGHTA and CDR2 is FQGNSA. The chain's CDR3 is CASSLVGTARTGNTIYF. The DNA of the CDR3 is TGTGCCAGCAGCTTAGTAGGGACAGCCCGGACTGGAAACACCATATATTTT.

This clonotype was observed a few times. This chain uses TRBV5-1 with TRBJ1-1; 8 bases fit TRBD1. V gave up 2 bases and J gave up 1 base; unmatched junction bases: 7. Germline V gene sequence: CDR1 SGHRS, CDR2 YFSETQ. The CDR3 has 16 amino acids. In DNA, the CDR3 is TGCGCCAGCAGCTTTTCCCGGGACAGGACGAACACTGAAGCTTTCTTT. Residues: CASSFSRDRTNTEAFF.

This clonotype was picked up a small number of times. The chain combines TRBV20-1 with TRBJ2-7; D is unresolved. This CDR3 region has 10 residues. Germline-derived CDR1 and CDR2 are DFQATT and SNEGSKA (reference sequence). Trimming left V 3 bases short and J 6 bases short, with 6 bases between. CDR3 DNA sequence: TGCAGTGCTAGTTATGCCGAGCAGTACTTC. Its translation is CSASYAEQYF.

V usage is TRBV28 and J usage is TRBJ1-2; a possible D gene is TRBD1 (5 bases). This CDR3 is 12 amino acids long. Trimming took 7 bases from V and 8 from J, leaving 14 bases between them. Germline loops: CDR1 MDHEN, CDR2 SYDVKM. The CDR3 is CASTSTGTGYTF. The DNA for the CDR3 is TGTGCCAGCACCTCGACGGGGACGGGCTACACCTTC.

This clonotype was recorded at least ten times. The V and J genes are TRBV29-1 and TRBJ1-1, with a tentative D call TRBD1 (6 bases). This CDR3 is 13 amino acids long. V lost 5 bases and J 5 bases, leaving 15 bases between the germline ends. The germline CDR1 and CDR2 sequences are SQVTM and ANQGSEA. Written as DNA, the CDR3 is TGCAGCGTTTCATCGGGGGCGAGGACTGAAGCTTTCTTT. Translating it yields CSVSSGARTEAFF.